These 21 T cell receptor beta chains originate from one sample sequenced in a study of CD8 T cells in ankylosing spondylitis. A single record per CDR3 protein comes from TCRdb applying MiXCR to the 5' RACE reads. Here the sample spans approximately 540,000 distinct CDR3 sequences, approximately 11% being singletons. No antigen is known for these receptors. Study-wide points: Within ankylosing spondylitis blood, a TCR beta motif made up of fewer than ten highly homologous variants appeared to be characteristic.

Input material: blood, either unsorted or a sorted T cell fraction (not recorded which). Source of these receptors: a male donor with ankylosing spondylitis.

This chain links TRBV7-8 with TRBJ2-5, with 9 bases identical to TRBD2. The germline gives CDR1 SGHVS, CDR2 FQNEAQ. The CDR3 consists of 17 residues. After removal of 5 bases from V and 5 bases from J, the junction contained 15 bases not matched to a gene. The CDR3 region is CASSPIFGGRAGETQYF. In DNA, the CDR3 is TGTGCCAGCAGCCCCATTTTCGGCGGGAGGGCCGGGGAGACCCAGTACTTC.

This clonotype was observed a few times. The V and J genes are TRBV4-2 and TRBJ2-1; D is perhaps TRBD1 (5 bases). This CDR3 is 13 amino acids long. The germline gives CDR1 LGHNA, CDR2 YNFKEQ. The V end lost 4 bases, the J end lost 4 bases, and 8 bases lay between the germline ends. The CDR3 here is CASSRQNYNEQFF. The CDR3 DNA reads as TGTGCCAGCAGCCGACAGAATTACAATGAGCAGTTCTTC.

This clonotype occurred many times. V usage is TRBV30 and J usage is TRBJ2-2, with 11 bases lining up with TRBD2. The CDR3 is 16 residues long. J lost 8 bases, V lost 2 bases, and 10 bases had no gene match. In germline, CDR1 is GTSNPN, CDR2 SVGIG (reference sequence). CDR3: CAWSKTGLAVRGELFF. The CDR3 nucleotides read TGTGCCTGGAGTAAAACGGGACTAGCGGTGCGAGGGGAGCTGTTTTTT.

This chain joins TRBV27 and TRBJ2-7, with 8 positions matching TRBD1. Germline-derived CDR1 and CDR2 are MNHEY and SMNVEV (reference sequence). The CDR3 sequence is 14 residues long. Germline trimming cut 5 bases from V and 4 bases from J; bases unmatched to any gene: 7. The CDR3 sequence is CASSPFWTGYEQYF. CDR3 in DNA: TGTGCCAGCAGTCCATTCTGGACAGGGTACGAGCAGTACTTC.

This clonotype has a handful of counts. The J gene is TRBJ2-5, the V gene TRBV2; tentative D call: TRBD2 (5 bases). The V gene lost 3 bases and the J gene lost 7 bases, with 6 bases spanning the gap. This CDR3 spans 11 amino acids. CDR1 is SNHLY, CDR2 FYNNEI, per germline. CDR3 protein: CASSEGATQYF. CDR3 in DNA: TGTGCCAGCAGTGAGGGAGCGACCCAGTACTTC.

This clonotype was counted many times. The V and J genes are TRBV5-1 and TRBJ2-7; 7 nucleotides line up with TRBD2. Losses at the gene ends were 0 bases for V and 5 bases for J; bases not matched to a gene: 2. The CDR3 covers 13 residues. The germline V gene encodes CDR1 SGHRS and CDR2 YFSETQ. This chain's CDR3 is CASSLALADEQYF. DNA for the CDR3: TGCGCCAGCAGCTTGGCCCTAGCGGACGAGCAGTACTTC.

This clonotype was picked up many times. V gene TRBV5-1 combines with J gene TRBJ2-1, with unresolved D. Trimming shortened V by 1 base and J by 8 bases, and 13 bases separated the two germline ends. This CDR3 is 14 amino acids long. Germline V gene lookup returns CDR1 SGHRS and CDR2 YFSETQ. The CDR3, as DNA: TGCGCCAGCAGCTTGTCTGCCGGTCGGGATGAGCAGTTCTTC. Translated, it gives CASSLSAGRDEQFF.

In this sample, this clonotype turned up a few times. The chain carries TRBV5-1 and TRBJ2-1, with D hard to call. This CDR3 is 13 amino acids long. Trimming took off 5 bases at V and 5 bases at J, with 11 bases between the two ends. Germline loops: CDR1 SGHRS, CDR2 YFSETQ. The CDR3 nucleotides read TGCGCCAGCAGTCCTGACCCGGACAATGAGCAGTTCTTC. Protein sequence: CASSPDPDNEQFF.

This clonotype has only a few counts. The rearrangement links TRBV25-1 to TRBJ2-4; possibly TRBD1 or TRBD2 for D (5 bases each). The germline V gene has CDR1 MGHDK and CDR2 SYGVNS. The CDR3 contains 15 residues. V dropped 6 bases and J dropped 0 bases, with 12 bases sitting between them. The CDR3, as DNA: TGTGCCAGCAGCGGGATGGGGGAAGCCAAAAACATTCAGTACTTC. It encodes CASSGMGEAKNIQYF.

This chain joins TRBV24-1 and TRBJ2-1; possible D gene TRBD1, 8 bases. V was cut by 2 bases and J by 2 bases, with 15 bases left in between. The CDR3 runs 17 residues. Germline CDR1 and CDR2: KGHDR and SFDVKD. The CDR3 loop reads CATSDSGQGGAYNEQFF. The CDR3, as DNA: TGTGCCACCAGTGATTCTGGACAGGGAGGGGCCTACAATGAGCAGTTCTTC.

This clonotype has a count of ten or more. V is TRBV5-1 and J is TRBJ2-1; unclear D gene. This CDR3 contains 14 residues. The germline gives CDR1 SGHRS, CDR2 YFSETQ. V lost 2 bases, J lost 4 bases, and 10 bases lay in between. The DNA for the CDR3 is TGCGCCAGCAGCTTCGGAACCAATTACAATGAGCAGTTCTTC. Translation gives CASSFGTNYNEQFF. Looking up the rest from reference TRBV5-1 and TRBJ2-1 gives the full variable domain: KAGVTQTPRYLIKTRGQQVTLSCSPISGHRSVSWYQQTPGQGLQFLFEYFSETQRNKGNFPGRFSGRQFSNSRSEMNVSTLELGDSALYLCASSFGTNYNEQFFGPGTRLTVL.

Ten or more counts support this clonotype. The J gene is TRBJ2-3, the V gene TRBV29-1; the D is unclear. This CDR3 is built from 13 residues. The ends were cut back, 2 bases at V and 4 bases at J, with 10 bases in the middle. Looked up from germline, CDR1 is SQVTM and CDR2 is ANQGSEA. The CDR3, as DNA: TGCAGCGTTGAACCCGTAGGCGCAGATACGCAGTATTTT. This translates into CSVEPVGADTQYF.

In its sample, this clonotype was seen a few times. CDR3 nucleotides: TGCGCCAGCAGCTCCTCCGGGACTGCCAATGAGCAGTTCTTC. Protein: CASSSSGTANEQFF. The chain has TRBV5-1 and TRBJ2-1; D is possibly TRBD2 (6 bases). CDR3 length equals 14 residues. Trimming took off 3 bases at V and 6 bases at J, with 13 bases between the two ends. The germline V gene has CDR1 SGHRS and CDR2 YFSETQ.

This clonotype turned up a few times. The chain joins TRBV24-1 to TRBJ2-2; maybe TRBD1 (5 bases). V was clipped by 9 bases and J by 1 base, with 8 bases between them. The CDR3 totals 13 residues. The germline V gene has CDR1 KGHDR and CDR2 SFDVKD. CDR3 DNA: TGTGCCACCGCCCAGGGGAACACCGGGGAGCTGTTTTTT. Its translation is CATAQGNTGELFF.

The CDR3 region is CASSQGDFSTDTQYF. CDR3 nucleotide sequence: TGTGCCAGCAGCCAAGGGGACTTTAGCACAGATACGCAGTATTTT. The genes are TRBV14 and TRBJ2-3; D possibly corresponds to TRBD2 (6 bases). The V end was cut by 1 base, the J end by 0 bases, with 8 bases between. This CDR3 has 15 amino acids. CDR1 is SGHDN and CDR2 is FVKESK in the germline V gene.

This sequence joins TRBV20-1 and TRBJ1-5; tentatively, D is TRBD1 (5 bases). This CDR3 is 14 amino acids long. Trimming removed 6 bases from V and 5 bases from J, with 17 bases in between. Germline-derived CDR1 and CDR2 are DFQATT and SNEGSKA (reference sequence). CDR3 sequence: CSAQPGLGDQPQHF. In nucleotides, the CDR3 is TGCAGTGCCCAACCGGGACTGGGGGATCAGCCCCAGCATTTT.

This chain uses TRBV28 with TRBJ2-1; 7 bases are shared with TRBD2. The CDR3 runs to 15 residues. Germline V gene sequence: CDR1 MDHEN, CDR2 SYDVKM. The V and J ends lost 4 bases and 2 bases, in that order; junction bases with no gene match: 5. The CDR3 coding sequence is TGTGCCAGCAGTTCCCCAGCGGGGACCTACAATGAGCAGTTCTTC. This sequence encodes CASSSPAGTYNEQFF.

This clonotype was detected many times. The chain carries TRBV29-1 and TRBJ2-2, with D hard to call. In germline, CDR1 is SQVTM, CDR2 ANQGSEA. V lost 7 bases and J lost 0, with 6 bases in between. The CDR3 has 12 residues. This chain's CDR3 is CSGQANTGELFF. The CDR3 DNA follows: TGCAGCGGACAAGCGAACACCGGGGAGCTGTTTTTT.

This clonotype showed up many times. This chain uses TRBV12-3 or TRBV12-4 with TRBJ2-1; D possibly matches TRBD1 or TRBD2 (5 bases each). Trimming pared 1 base from V and 4 bases from J, leaving 14 bases between. The CDR3 loop spans 16 amino acids. The CDR3 nucleotides are TGTGCCAGCAGTTTAGTTTGGGGGATGGGATACAATGAGCAGTTCTTC. Protein: CASSLVWGMGYNEQFF.

This clonotype turned up a few times. The chain is built from TRBV18 and TRBJ1-1; D is unclear. The V and J ends lost 2 bases and 0 bases respectively, with 7 bases between them. Per the germline V gene, CDR1 is KGHSH and CDR2 is LQKENI. The CDR3 runs to 14 residues. As DNA, the CDR3 is TGTGCCAGCTCACCAGGGAAACTGAACACTGAAGCTTTCTTT. Its translation is CASSPGKLNTEAFF.

This chain uses TRBV11-3 with TRBJ2-5; TRBD2 agrees at 9 bases. The CDR3 is 16 amino acids. J gave up 5 bases and V 1 base, and 8 bases lay outside the gene matches. In germline, CDR1 is SGHNT, CDR2 YENEEA. This chain's CDR3 is CASSLGLAALRETQYF. CDR3 nucleotide sequence: TGTGCCAGCAGCTTAGGACTAGCGGCCCTGCGGGAGACCCAGTACTTC.